A single TCR beta chain is shown here with its context. No antigen is known for it. Sequencing was performed with immunoSEQ multiplex PCR; in TCRdb, only in-frame clones are kept and a portion is missing. Seen here are around 16,000 clones, about 78% observed once, and the top ten hold over 8%. The unexposed donors gave CD4+ T cells in about 2010-2019, prior to COVID-19. The cells were cultured for less than twelve days before CD4+ T cells were isolated. As cell numbers allowed, unexposed-donor CD4+ T cells faced SARS-CoV-2 S/N and four cold-coronavirus spikes. The data were taken from a study of CD4 T cells in relation to SARS-CoV-2 and coronaviruses. Turning to the study itself: ViraFEST: roughly 10-day antigen culture of PBMCs, then TCR beta CDR3 sequencing.

General study results and limits: Around two thirds of donors had memory CD4+ clonotypes crossrecognizing SARS-CoV-2 and common cold coronavirus spike. Monoreactive clones expanded significantly more to SARS-CoV-2 than crossreactive clones did.

V lost 2 bases to trimming and J lost 4 bases; unmatched junction nucleotides: 13. The CDR3 loop spans 17 amino acids. The germline V gene encodes CDR1 MNHEY and CDR2 SVGEGT. The clonotype originates from a human donor in good health. The sequenced material came from CD4+ T cells from PBMCs, cultured in vitro. This chain links TRBV6-2 or TRBV6-3 with TRBJ2-7; the match to TRBD1 covers 8 bases. The CDR3 here is CASSYTPPQTGAYEQYF. In DNA, the CDR3 is TGTGCCAGCAGTTACACCCCCCCGCAGACAGGGGCTTACGAGCAGTACTTC.